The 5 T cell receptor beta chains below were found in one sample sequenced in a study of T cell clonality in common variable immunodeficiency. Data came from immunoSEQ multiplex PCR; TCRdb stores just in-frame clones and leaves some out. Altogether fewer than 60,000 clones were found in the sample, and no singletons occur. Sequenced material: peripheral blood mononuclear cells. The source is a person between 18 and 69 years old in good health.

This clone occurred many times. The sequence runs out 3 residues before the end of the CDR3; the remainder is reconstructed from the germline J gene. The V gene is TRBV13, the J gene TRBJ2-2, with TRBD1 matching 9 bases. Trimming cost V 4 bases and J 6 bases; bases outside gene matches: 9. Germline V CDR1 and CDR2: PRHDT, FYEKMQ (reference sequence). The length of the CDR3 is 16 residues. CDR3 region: CASSSIGQGLAGELFF. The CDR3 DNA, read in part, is TGTGCCAGCAGCTCTATAGGACAGGGGCTCGCCGGGGAG.

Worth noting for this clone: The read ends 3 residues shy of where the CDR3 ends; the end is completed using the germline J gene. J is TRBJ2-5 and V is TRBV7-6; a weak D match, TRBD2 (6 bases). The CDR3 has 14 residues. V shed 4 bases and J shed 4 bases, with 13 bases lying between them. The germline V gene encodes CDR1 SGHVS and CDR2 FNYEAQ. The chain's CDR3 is CASSSRLGGETQYF. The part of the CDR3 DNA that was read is TGTGCCAGCAGCTCTAGACTGGGGGGAGAGACC.

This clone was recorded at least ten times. Partial CDR3 DNA: TGTGCCAGCAACCGAGGGGGTGAG. Amino acid sequence: CASNRGGE. In full, the CDR3 is CASNRGGEQFF. The chain employs TRBV7-2 and TRBJ2-1, with a weak D call TRBD1 (6 bases). The CDR3 extends 3 residues past the end of the read, so its final part is completed from the germline J gene. V was shortened by 7 bases and J by 9 bases, with 10 bases between the two germline ends. Per the germline V gene, CDR1 is SGHTA and CDR2 is FQGNSA. This CDR3 is 11 amino acids long.

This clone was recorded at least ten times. The CDR3 bases that were read are TGCGCCAGCAGCCACGGTTTCTACGAG. Residues: CASSHGFYE. The entire CDR3 protein reads CASSHGFYEQYF. The chain links TRBV10-1 to TRBJ2-7; D call uncertain. The CDR3 extends 3 residues past the end of the read, so its final part is completed from the germline J gene. Germline V gene lookup returns CDR1 WNHNN and CDR2 SYGVQD (reference sequence). The CDR3 length is 12 residues. V was pared by 6 bases and J by 3 bases, with 9 bases between.

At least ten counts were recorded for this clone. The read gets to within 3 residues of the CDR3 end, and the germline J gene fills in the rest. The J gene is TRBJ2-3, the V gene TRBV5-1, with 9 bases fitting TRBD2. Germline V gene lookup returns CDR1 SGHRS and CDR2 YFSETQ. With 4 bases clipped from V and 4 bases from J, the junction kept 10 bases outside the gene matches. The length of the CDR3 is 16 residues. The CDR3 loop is CASSPQVAGVADTQYF. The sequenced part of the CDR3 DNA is TGCGCCAGCAGCCCCCAGGTAGCGGGAGTGGCAGATACG.